The clone carrying this T cell receptor (beta chain) was recorded once. The sample belongs to a study of blood T cell repertoires in COVID-19. Study as a whole: COVID-19 samples, acute and convalescent, were from the United States, Italy and Spain. T cells, B-cell-depleted T cells, or PBMCs supplied cDNA or gDNA.

Original data processing: Amplified reference gene primers provided the basis for estimating nucleated cell counts. Repertoires were generated with immunoSEQ multiplex PCR, while TCRdb's copy carries only in-frame clones and drops some. The DNA gave D and trimming, while V, J and clone size come from that table. The data hold more than 25,000 clones, with roughly nine tenths observed a single time. CDR1 is MNHEY and CDR2 is SVGAGI in the germline V gene. This CDR3 region has 12 residues. V lost 4 bases and J 4 bases, leaving 5 bases between the germline ends. The sequence was collected from an older man with active or convalescent COVID-19. J is TRBJ1-3 and V is TRBV6-5; no definite D call. Material for sequencing was peripheral blood. This CDR3 reads CASSSGGNTIYF. DNA for the CDR3: TGTGCCAGCAGTTCCGGGGGAAACACCATATATTTT.